Listed here are 18 T cell receptor beta chains from one sample, sequenced in a study of cytomegalovirus exposure and HLA in healthy donors. Generated by immunoSEQ multiplex PCR, the TCRdb table keeps only in-frame clones and is missing some. The sample holds 200,000 to 250,000 clones, over 65% seen once. Sequenced material: PBMCs. Receptor source: a woman aged 18-30 years in good health and CMV-seronegative.

The rearrangement uses TRBV19 and TRBJ1-1, with 10 bases that match TRBD1. CDR1 LNHDA and CDR2 SQIVND come from the germline V gene (reference sequence). The CDR3 totals 13 residues. J gave up 8 bases and V 6 bases, and 6 bases lay outside the gene matches. In nucleotides, the CDR3 is TGTGCCAGTAGCGACAGGGGGCGCGGGGAAGCTTTCTTT. As protein: CASSDRGRGEAFF. The whole variable domain, remainder taken from reference TRBV19 and TRBJ1-1, is DGGITQSPKYLFRKEGQNVTLSCEQNLNHDAMYWYRQDPGQGLRLIYYSQIVNDFQKGDIAEGYSVSREKKESFPLTVTSAQKNPTAFYLCASSDRGRGEAFFGQGTRLTVV.

The chain is built from TRBV5-1 and TRBJ2-5, with 8 bases that match TRBD2. Germline V CDR1 and CDR2: SGHRS, YFSETQ. The V gene end was trimmed by 2 bases and the J gene end by 1 base; junction bases not matched to a gene: 1. CDR3 size: 14 residues. CDR3 nucleotides: TGCGCCAGCAGCTTTGCGGGGGGCCAAGAGACCCAGTACTTC. Its protein is CASSFAGGQETQYF.

J is TRBJ2-2 and V is TRBV10-3, with D possibly being TRBD1 (5 bases). The CDR3 spans 13 residues. CDR1 is ENHRY, CDR2 SYGVKD, per germline. V was cut by 10 bases and J by 5 bases, with 14 bases left in between. The CDR3 DNA reads as TGTGCCACCAACCCCAGGGAAACCGGGGAGCTGTTTTTT. Its protein is CATNPRETGELFF.

The count of this clone is one. J is TRBJ1-1 and V is TRBV6-5; D is unclear. Germline CDR1 and CDR2: MNHEY and SVGAGI. This CDR3 is built from 15 residues. Trimming cost V 6 bases and J 4 bases, with 18 bases left between them. As DNA, the CDR3 is TGTGCCAGCAGCCTCCGTGCAGGTTTGGGCACTGAAGCTTTCTTT. This encodes CASSLRAGLGTEAFF.

With regard to this clone: The same CDR3 also results from other DNA sequences found in this sample. This rearrangement joins TRBV27 to TRBJ1-1; D is uncertain. The V gene's germline CDR1 is MNHEY and CDR2 SMNVEV (reference sequence). CDR3 length: 13 amino acids. Trimming stripped 3 bases from V and 4 bases from J, with 9 bases between. As DNA, the CDR3 is TGTGCCAGCAGTTTGGCAGGAGGCACTGAAGCTTTCTTT. It translates to CASSLAGGTEAFF.

The chain recombines TRBV2 with TRBJ2-1, with 7 bases that match TRBD2. Germline lookup yields CDR1 SNHLY and CDR2 FYNNEI. The CDR3 sequence is 14 residues long. J gave up 7 bases and V 10 bases, and 13 bases lay outside the gene matches. The CDR3 region has the DNA TGTGCCACCTGCTACCAGCGGGGTCCGAATGAGCAGTTCTTC. Translating gives CATCYQRGPNEQFF.

CDR3 sequence: CASSPTQGTSGGQYF. The CDR3 region has the DNA TGTGCCAGCAGCCCTACTCAGGGAACCTCTGGGGGGCAGTACTTC. The J gene is TRBJ2-7, the V gene TRBV7-6; tentatively, D is TRBD1 or TRBD2 (5 bases each). Per the germline V gene, CDR1 is SGHVS and CDR2 is FNYEAQ. The CDR3 has 15 residues. With 5 bases removed from V and 9 bases from J, the gap between germline ends came to 23 bases.

The chain employs TRBV9 and TRBJ1-1, with D unresolved. This CDR3 contains 13 residues. The ends were cut back, 3 bases at V and 5 bases at J, with 11 bases in the middle. Looked up from germline, CDR1 is SGDLS and CDR2 is YYNGEE. The CDR3 DNA is TGTGCCAGCAGCGCCTCCTTTTCGACTGAAGCTTTCTTT. Residues: CASSASFSTEAFF.

The V call is TRBV11-2, the J call TRBJ1-1, with D possibly TRBD1 on 5 matching bases. The CDR3 is 14 residues long. From germline, CDR1 is SGHAT and CDR2 FQNNGV. Trimming removed 5 bases at V and 4 bases at J, with 14 bases between. In DNA, the CDR3 is TGTGCCAGCAGCGTAAGAGGGGTTTTCACTGAAGCTTTCTTT. Protein product: CASSVRGVFTEAFF.

V gene TRBV18 combines with J gene TRBJ2-7, with D uncertain. V lost 0 bases to trimming and J lost 2 bases, with 8 bases between them. Germline values: CDR1 KGHSH, CDR2 LQKENI. The CDR3 has 14 residues. CDR3 region: CASSPPYHAYEQYF. CDR3 DNA: TGTGCCAGCTCACCACCGTACCACGCCTACGAGCAGTACTTC.

The chain carries TRBV30 and TRBJ1-1; 8 bases fit TRBD1. This CDR3 spans 12 amino acids. The germline gives CDR1 GTSNPN, CDR2 SVGIG (reference sequence). Germline trimming cut 5 bases from V and 4 bases from J; bases unmatched to any gene: 3. CDR3: CAWSTGGTEAFF. In DNA form, the CDR3 reads TGTGCCTGGTCTACAGGGGGCACTGAAGCTTTCTTT.

The chain has TRBV30 and TRBJ2-3; perhaps TRBD2 as D (6 bases). This CDR3 is 16 amino acids long. Germline lookup yields CDR1 GTSNPN and CDR2 SVGIG (reference sequence). The V and J ends lost 1 base and 2 bases respectively, with 16 bases between them. The CDR3 nucleotides read TGTGCCTGGAGTGGCATACTAGCCGGATCCACAGATACGCAGTATTTT. Residues: CAWSGILAGSTDTQYF.

The chain uses TRBV30 and TRBJ2-2; TRBD2 matches at 11 bases. CDR1 and CDR2 (germline): GTSNPN, SVGIG (reference sequence). V was pared by 2 bases and J by 3 bases, with 5 bases of the junction left unmatched. This CDR3 is 16 amino acids long. The CDR3 reads CAWSLRLAGYTGELFF. The CDR3 coding sequence is TGTGCCTGGAGTCTGAGACTAGCGGGATACACCGGGGAGCTGTTTTTT.

The chain combines TRBV27 with TRBJ2-7; the D is unclear. This CDR3 comprises 14 residues. Germline V gene lookup returns CDR1 MNHEY and CDR2 SMNVEV (reference sequence). V shed 2 bases and J shed 1 base, with 9 bases lying between them. CDR3 region: CASSLAALSYEQYF. The CDR3 coding sequence is TGTGCCAGCAGTTTAGCAGCGTTATCCTACGAGCAGTACTTC.

J is TRBJ2-1 and V is TRBV4-2; 8 bases map to TRBD2. The ends lost 4 bases at V and 0 bases at J; junction bases unmatched: 2. CDR1 and CDR2 from the germline V gene are LGHNA and YNFKEQ. CDR3 length: 15 residues. The CDR3: CASSLAGSSYNEQFF. The CDR3 nucleotides are TGTGCCAGCAGCCTAGCGGGGAGCTCCTACAATGAGCAGTTCTTC.

The V gene is TRBV27, the J gene TRBJ2-3; the match to TRBD2 covers 8 bases. CDR3 length: 14 residues. Germline CDR1 MNHEY, CDR2 SMNVEV (reference sequence). V dropped 6 bases and J dropped 1; count of bases not matched to a gene: 3. CDR3 protein: CASRAGVGTDTQYF. CDR3 nucleotides: TGTGCCAGCAGAGCGGGAGTCGGCACAGATACGCAGTATTTT.

This rearrangement joins TRBV28 to TRBJ1-1, with no clear D. V was trimmed by 3 bases and J by 0 bases, leaving 11 bases between them. Germline V gene lookup returns CDR1 MDHEN and CDR2 SYDVKM. The CDR3 length is 15 residues. CDR3 sequence: CASSFRTDLNTEAFF. The CDR3 bases are TGTGCCAGCAGTTTTAGAACAGATTTGAACACTGAAGCTTTCTTT.

This chain links TRBV30 with TRBJ2-3; 7 bases match TRBD2. V shed 4 bases, J shed 2 bases, and the junction held 9 bases outside the gene matches. Germline lookup yields CDR1 GTSNPN and CDR2 SVGIG (reference sequence). The CDR3 covers 15 residues. The CDR3 DNA is TGTGCCTGGAACCCAGGGAGGGGTTCCACAGATACGCAGTATTTT. Translating it yields CAWNPGRGSTDTQYF.